The text below deals with one TCR beta chain. The antigen remains undetermined. This record belongs to a study of shared clonotypes between healthy human individuals. The wider study: There were three CD4 naive, three CD4 memory, two CD8 naive and one CD8 memory plates per donor.

All donors were healthy HIV-negative adults lacking recent acute infections or vaccinations. Findings of the study overall: The rarefaction results pointed to incomplete sorted-subset sequencing despite large depth. It was the non-shared clonotypes that had lower generation probabilities than clonotypes shared by all four donors.

Some clones are missing from TCRdb's copy, which holds only in-frame ones; the method was immunoSEQ multiplex PCR. The sample has about 2.4 million clones; 80% to 95% are singletons. CDR3 length: 17 residues. V shed 2 bases and J 9 bases; nucleotides not matched to a gene: 12. Germline CDR1 and CDR2: KGHSH and LQKENI. The J gene is TRBJ2-1, the V gene TRBV18; 11 positions agree with TRBD2. The sequence was obtained from a man younger than 35 in good health. Some clones in this sample may be carry-over from other donors' samples. The material sequenced was naive CD4+ T cells from PBMCs. Subset reported: CD45RA+ positively selected. As DNA, the CDR3 is TGTGCCAGCTCACCATTTACTAGCGGGAGAATGCCGGGTGAGCAGTTCTTC. This gives the protein CASSPFTSGRMPGEQFF.